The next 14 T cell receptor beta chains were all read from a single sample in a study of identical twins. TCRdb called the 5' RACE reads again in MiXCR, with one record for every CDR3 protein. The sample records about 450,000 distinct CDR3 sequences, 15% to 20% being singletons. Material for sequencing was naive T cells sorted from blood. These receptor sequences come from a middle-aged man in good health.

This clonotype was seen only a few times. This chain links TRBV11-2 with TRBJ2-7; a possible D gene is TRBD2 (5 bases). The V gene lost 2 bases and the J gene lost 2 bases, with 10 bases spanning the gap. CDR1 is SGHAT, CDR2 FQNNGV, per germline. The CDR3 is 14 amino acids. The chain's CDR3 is CASSLTRRPYEQYF. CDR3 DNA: TGTGCCAGCAGCTTAACTAGGAGGCCCTACGAGCAGTACTTC.

Written as DNA, the CDR3 is TGTGCCAGTAGTGTTGACCCGGGGGGCACTGAAGCTTTCTTT. Translated, it gives CASSVDPGGTEAFF. The chain recombines TRBV19 with TRBJ1-1; perhaps TRBD1 as D (5 bases). Trimming shortened V by 5 bases and J by 4 bases, and 14 bases separated the two germline ends. The CDR3 totals 14 residues. Germline CDR1 reads LNHDA; CDR2 reads SQIVND (reference sequence).

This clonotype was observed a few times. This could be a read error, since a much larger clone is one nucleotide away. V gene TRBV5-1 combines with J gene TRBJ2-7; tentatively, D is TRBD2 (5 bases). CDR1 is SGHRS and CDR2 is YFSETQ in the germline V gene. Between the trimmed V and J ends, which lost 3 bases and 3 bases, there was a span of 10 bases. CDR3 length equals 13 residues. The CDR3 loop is CASSSGSYYEQYF. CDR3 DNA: TGCGCCAGCAGCTCGGGGAGCTACTACGAGCAGTACTTC.

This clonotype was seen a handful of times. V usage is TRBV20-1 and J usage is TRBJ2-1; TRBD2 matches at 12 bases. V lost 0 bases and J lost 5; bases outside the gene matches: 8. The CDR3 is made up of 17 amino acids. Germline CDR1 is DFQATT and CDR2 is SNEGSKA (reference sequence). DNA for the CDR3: TGCAGTGCTAGAGATCCCCTAGCGGGGGGGTTTCACAATGAGCAGTTCTTC. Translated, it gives CSARDPLAGGFHNEQFF.

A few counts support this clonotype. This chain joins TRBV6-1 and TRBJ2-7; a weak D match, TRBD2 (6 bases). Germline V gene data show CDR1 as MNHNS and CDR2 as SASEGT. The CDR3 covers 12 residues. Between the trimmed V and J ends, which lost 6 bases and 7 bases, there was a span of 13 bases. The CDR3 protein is CASSFRAGEQYF. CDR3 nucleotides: TGTGCCAGCAGCTTCAGGGCGGGGGAGCAGTACTTC.

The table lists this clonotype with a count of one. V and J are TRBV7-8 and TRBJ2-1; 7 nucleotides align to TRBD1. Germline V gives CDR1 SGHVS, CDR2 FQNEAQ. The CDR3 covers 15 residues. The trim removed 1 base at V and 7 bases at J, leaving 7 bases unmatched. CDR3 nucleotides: TGTGCCAGCAGCTTAGGCACAGGGGCGTGGAATGAGCAGTTCTTC. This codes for CASSLGTGAWNEQFF.

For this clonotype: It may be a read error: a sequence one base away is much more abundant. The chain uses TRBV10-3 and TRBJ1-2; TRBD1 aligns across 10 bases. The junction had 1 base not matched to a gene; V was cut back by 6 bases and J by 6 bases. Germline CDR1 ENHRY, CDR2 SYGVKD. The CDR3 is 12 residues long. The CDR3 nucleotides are TGTGCCATCAGGGGGACAGGGGATGGCTACACCTTC. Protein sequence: CAIRGTGDGYTF.

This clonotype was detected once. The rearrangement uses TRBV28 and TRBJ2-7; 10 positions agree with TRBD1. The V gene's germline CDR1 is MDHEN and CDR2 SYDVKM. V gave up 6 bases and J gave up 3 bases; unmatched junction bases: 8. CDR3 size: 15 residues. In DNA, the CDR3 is TGTGCCAGCAGCGGAGGGACAGGGGCCGGCTACGAGCAGTACTTC. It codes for CASSGGTGAGYEQYF.

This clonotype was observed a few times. CDR3 DNA sequence: TGTGCCAGCAGTTACACAGGGGGGGTTAGCAATCAGCCCCAGCATTTT. Translating it yields CASSYTGGVSNQPQHF. This chain links TRBV6-2 or TRBV6-3 with TRBJ1-5; TRBD1 matches 8 bases. Germline CDR1 reads MNHEY; CDR2 reads SVGEGT. This CDR3 has 16 residues. V gave up 2 bases and J gave up 0 bases; unmatched junction bases: 3.

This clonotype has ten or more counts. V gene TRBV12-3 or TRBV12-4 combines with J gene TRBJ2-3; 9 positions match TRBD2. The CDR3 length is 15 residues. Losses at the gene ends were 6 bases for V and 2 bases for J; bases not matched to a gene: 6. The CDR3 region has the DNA TGTGCCAGCAGGGTAACTAGCGGGTTCACAGATACGCAGTATTTT. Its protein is CASRVTSGFTDTQYF.

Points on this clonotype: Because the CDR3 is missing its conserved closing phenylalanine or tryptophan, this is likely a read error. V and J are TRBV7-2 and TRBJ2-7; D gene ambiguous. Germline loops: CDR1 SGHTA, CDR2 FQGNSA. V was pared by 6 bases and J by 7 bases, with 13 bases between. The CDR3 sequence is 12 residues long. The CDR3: CASSLELGEQYL. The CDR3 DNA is TGTGCCAGCAGTCTGGAACTCGGGGAGCAGTACTTG.

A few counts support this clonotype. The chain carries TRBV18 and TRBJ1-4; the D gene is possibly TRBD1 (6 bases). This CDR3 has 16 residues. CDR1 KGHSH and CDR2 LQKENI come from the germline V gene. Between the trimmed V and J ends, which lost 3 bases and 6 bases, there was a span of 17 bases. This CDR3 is CASSPTLGQKDEKLFF. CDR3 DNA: TGTGCCAGCTCACCGACTTTAGGACAGAAGGATGAAAAACTGTTTTTT.

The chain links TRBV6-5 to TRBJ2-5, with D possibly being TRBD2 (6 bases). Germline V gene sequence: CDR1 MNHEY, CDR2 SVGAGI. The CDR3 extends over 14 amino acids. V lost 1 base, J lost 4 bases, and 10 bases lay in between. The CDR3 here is CASSYYGGTETQYF. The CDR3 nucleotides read TGTGCCAGCAGTTACTACGGCGGGACAGAGACCCAGTACTTC.

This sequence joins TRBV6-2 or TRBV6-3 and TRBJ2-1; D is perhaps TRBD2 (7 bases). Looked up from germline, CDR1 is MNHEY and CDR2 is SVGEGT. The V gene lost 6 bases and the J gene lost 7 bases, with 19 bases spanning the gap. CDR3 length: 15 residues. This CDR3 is CASRASGGLRNEQFF. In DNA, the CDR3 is TGTGCCAGCAGGGCGTCGGGGGGCCTAAGGAATGAGCAGTTCTTC.